Shown below are 15 T cell receptor beta chains from a single sample sequenced in a study of shared clonotypes between healthy human individuals. Sequencing was performed with immunoSEQ multiplex PCR; in TCRdb, only in-frame clones are kept and a portion is missing. The sample has over 2,000,000 clones, 85% to 95% seen once. Naive CD8 cells comprised CD45RO-negative, CCR7-positively selected cells, excluding terminally differentiated effector memory CD45RA+ cells. The sequenced sample consisted of naive CD8+ T cells from PBMCs. All receptors come from a man younger than 30 in good health. Some clones in this sample may be carry-over from other donors' samples.

This clone was seen once. The chain has TRBV6-6 and TRBJ2-5; D is undetermined. The V and J ends lost 0 bases and 2 bases respectively, with 10 bases between them. The CDR3 is 15 residues long. CDR1 and CDR2 from the germline V gene are MNHNY and SVGAGI (reference sequence). CDR3 DNA: TGTGCCAGCAGTTACTCGATAGGTATTCAAGAGACCCAGTACTTC. It translates to CASSYSIGIQETQYF.

The genes are TRBV7-2 and TRBJ2-7; 7 bases are shared with TRBD2. Per the germline V gene, CDR1 is SGHTA and CDR2 is FQGNSA. CDR3 length: 15 residues. V shed 5 bases and J 7 bases; nucleotides not matched to a gene: 14. The CDR3 nucleotides are TGTGCCAGCAGCCCCTACGGGGGGAGGGCCGAGGAGCAGTACTTC. Its translation is CASSPYGGRAEEQYF.

The rearrangement joins TRBV16 to TRBJ1-3; D call uncertain. Deletions cut 0 bases from V and 7 bases from J, with 10 bases between. Per the germline V gene, CDR1 is KGHSY and CDR2 is FQNENV. The CDR3 contains 14 residues. In DNA form, the CDR3 reads TGTGCCAGCAGCCAATCTCGAGGGCGGAACACCATATATTTT. Amino acids: CASSQSRGRNTIYF.

This chain links TRBV6-1 with TRBJ2-5, with 8 bases fitting TRBD1. CDR3 length: 14 amino acids. The V gene's germline CDR1 is MNHNS and CDR2 SASEGT. With 5 bases clipped from V and 5 bases from J, the junction kept 7 bases outside the gene matches. This CDR3 reads CASSTRTGWETQYF. DNA of the CDR3: TGTGCCAGCAGTACACGGACAGGGTGGGAGACCCAGTACTTC.

The chain links TRBV7-8 to TRBJ2-7, with D perhaps TRBD1 (6 bases). This CDR3 is built from 16 residues. The germline V gene encodes CDR1 SGHVS and CDR2 FQNEAQ. V lost 5 bases and J 7 bases, leaving 24 bases between the germline ends. In DNA form, the CDR3 reads TGTGCCAGCAGCCCAGCCTCCGGGACATACTTCGTTGAGCAGTACTTC. Translated: CASSPASGTYFVEQYF.

This sequence joins TRBV15 and TRBJ1-4; D remains unclear. Germline CDR1 and CDR2: LNHNV and YYDKDF (reference sequence). This CDR3 has 15 residues. V was cut by 0 bases and J by 3 bases, with 8 bases left in between. The CDR3 bases are TGTGCCACCAGCAGAGATCGAACTTCTAATGAAAAACTGTTTTTT. Translating gives CATSRDRTSNEKLFF.

With respect to this clone: This CDR3 is also generated by other DNA sequences in the sample. The genes are TRBV27 and TRBJ2-7; possible D gene TRBD2, 5 bases. The CDR3 runs to 11 residues. Germline lookup yields CDR1 MNHEY and CDR2 SMNVEV (reference sequence). V was cut by 3 bases and J by 5 bases, with 5 bases left in between. The CDR3 sequence: CASSLRDEQYF. The CDR3 bases are TGTGCCAGCAGTTTGAGGGACGAGCAGTACTTC.

The rearrangement uses TRBV6-5 and TRBJ1-3, with D perhaps TRBD1 (5 bases). The CDR3 length is 15 residues. Between the trimmed V and J ends, which lost 6 bases and 2 bases, there was a span of 14 bases. Germline V lookup: CDR1 MNHEY, CDR2 SVGAGI. The DNA for the CDR3 is TGTGCCAGCAGCACTGATGCGGGGGCTGGAAACACCATATATTTT. It codes for CASSTDAGAGNTIYF.

The chain uses TRBV19 and TRBJ1-2, with TRBD1 matching over 9 bases. J gave up 6 bases and V 6 bases, and 2 bases lay outside the gene matches. From germline, CDR1 is LNHDA and CDR2 SQIVND (reference sequence). The CDR3 is made up of 12 amino acids. The CDR3 region is CASRGQGDGYTF. CDR3 DNA sequence: TGTGCCAGTAGGGGACAGGGCGATGGCTACACCTTC.

J is TRBJ2-1 and V is TRBV29-1; 9 bases line up with TRBD1. Germline V lookup: CDR1 SQVTM, CDR2 ANQGSEA. With V trimmed by 6 bases and J by 4 bases, 10 bases remained unmatched. The CDR3 contains 15 residues. CDR3 region: CSVPPQGAPYNEQFF. The CDR3 nucleotides are TGCAGCGTCCCCCCACAGGGGGCGCCTTACAATGAGCAGTTCTTC.

This clone was observed once. The chain joins TRBV29-1 to TRBJ2-1; 10 positions agree with TRBD2. V dropped 5 bases and J dropped 8; count of bases not matched to a gene: 9. This CDR3 is 14 amino acids long. Germline lookup yields CDR1 SQVTM and CDR2 ANQGSEA. In DNA, the CDR3 is TGCAGCGTTATAAGCGGGAGGGCCGGCTATGAGCAGTTCTTC. It yields the protein CSVISGRAGYEQFF.

The V call is TRBV7-6, the J call TRBJ2-2; D is perhaps TRBD2 (6 bases). The CDR3 length is 15 residues. Trimming stripped 5 bases from V and 6 bases from J, with 16 bases between. In germline, CDR1 is SGHVS, CDR2 FNYEAQ. CDR3: CASSPLAGTPGELFF. The CDR3 coding sequence is TGTGCCAGCAGCCCCTTGGCGGGGACCCCCGGGGAGCTGTTTTTT. The complete variable domain, with remaining parts taken from reference TRBV7-6 and TRBJ2-2, reads GAGVSQSPRYKVTKRGQDVALRCDPISGHVSLYWYRQALGQGPEFLTYFNYEAQQDKSGLPNDRFSAERPEGSISTLTIQRTEQRDSAMYRCASSPLAGTPGELFFGEGSRLTVL.

The chain has TRBV7-9 and TRBJ2-1; 13 nucleotides match TRBD2. The CDR3 spans 14 residues. Trimming took 2 bases from V and 9 from J; bases not matched to a gene: 1. From germline, CDR1 is SEHNR and CDR2 FQNEAQ (reference sequence). CDR3 residues: CASSLRLAGGEQFF. Here the CDR3 DNA reads TGTGCCAGCAGCTTAAGACTAGCGGGAGGTGAGCAGTTCTTC.

The V gene is TRBV4-1, the J gene TRBJ2-7, with a weak D call TRBD1 (5 bases). The CDR3 runs 17 residues. V was shortened by 0 bases and J by 1 base, with 16 bases between the two germline ends. CDR1 and CDR2 (germline): MGHRA, YSYEKL. The CDR3 loop is CASSQDLPTARSYEQYF. The CDR3 DNA sequence: TGCGCCAGCAGCCAAGATCTGCCGACAGCGAGATCCTACGAGCAGTACTTC.

This sequence joins TRBV11-1 and TRBJ2-5; D not resolved. There are 15 residues in the CDR3. V lost 5 bases, J lost 0 bases, and 13 bases lay in between. Germline V gene lookup returns CDR1 SGHAT and CDR2 FQDESV (reference sequence). The CDR3 coding sequence is TGTGCCAGCAGCCCCCTTGCGACGAACCAAGAGACCCAGTACTTC. This codes for CASSPLATNQETQYF.